The 26 T cell receptor beta chains listed next were all sequenced from one sample in a study of T cells in localized non-small cell lung cancer. Repertoires were generated with immunoSEQ multiplex PCR, while TCRdb's copy carries only in-frame clones and drops some. The sample has 75,000 to 95,000 clones; about three quarters are singletons. Here the sequenced sample was PBMCs, taken before any cancer treatment. All receptors come from a man between 40 and 70 years old with stage II squamous cell lung carcinoma.

The chain is built from TRBV7-2 and TRBJ2-7; D assignment may be TRBD1 or TRBD2 (5 bases each). This CDR3 contains 14 residues. V lost 6 bases and J lost 1, with 13 bases in between. Germline V lookup: CDR1 SGHTA, CDR2 FQGNSA. The CDR3 is CASRYGTDSYEQYF. The CDR3 bases are TGTGCCAGCAGGTACGGGACGGATTCCTACGAGCAGTACTTC.

The V gene is TRBV4-3, the J gene TRBJ2-3; D possibly corresponds to TRBD1 (8 bases). The germline V gene has CDR1 LGHNA and CDR2 YSLEER. Trimming took off 6 bases at V and 8 bases at J, with 21 bases between the two ends. CDR3 length equals 15 residues. CDR3 sequence (DNA): TGCGCCAGCAGTCTTGGGGCCACAGGGGGGGGTACGCAGTATTTT. Translation: CASSLGATGGGTQYF.

The chain is built from TRBV19 and TRBJ2-7; D ambiguous. Trimming took 3 bases from V and 0 from J, leaving 9 bases between them. Germline CDR1 LNHDA, CDR2 SQIVND (reference sequence). The CDR3 totals 14 residues. The CDR3 nucleotides are TGTGCCAGTAGTATCGGAACAAGCTCCTACGAGCAGTACTTC. It is translated as CASSIGTSSYEQYF.

The rearrangement joins TRBV28 to TRBJ2-1; tentatively, D is TRBD2 (5 bases). The CDR3 spans 13 residues. Trimming took 8 bases from V and 9 from J, leaving 17 bases between them. CDR1 is MDHEN and CDR2 is SYDVKM in the germline V gene. This chain's CDR3 is CASGGLRVGEQFF. CDR3 sequence (DNA): TGTGCCAGCGGCGGGTTGCGGGTTGGTGAGCAGTTCTTC.

This clone was seen only a few times. This chain links TRBV6-1 with TRBJ1-1; no clear D. V lost 5 bases to trimming and J lost 6 bases, with 7 bases between them. There are 11 residues in the CDR3. Germline V gene data show CDR1 as MNHNS and CDR2 as SASEGT. DNA for the CDR3: TGTGCCAGCAGTACCCACCCTGAAGCTTTCTTT. This encodes CASSTHPEAFF.

The V gene is TRBV6-5, the J gene TRBJ2-6; D uncertain. Germline V lookup: CDR1 MNHEY, CDR2 SVGAGI. Trimming shortened V by 7 bases and J by 4 bases, and 14 bases separated the two germline ends. The CDR3 covers 15 residues. CDR3: CASTLTADGANVLTF. The CDR3 DNA is TGTGCCAGCACCTTGACGGCAGACGGGGCCAACGTCCTGACTTTC.

The chain has TRBV4-1 and TRBJ2-7, with TRBD1 identical over 8 bases. The CDR3 length is 14 residues. After removal of 0 bases from V and 4 bases from J, the junction contained 2 bases not matched to a gene. Germline CDR1 MGHRA, CDR2 YSYEKL. CDR3 bases: TGCGCCAGCAGCCAAGACAGGGGGCCATACGAGCAGTACTTC. It encodes CASSQDRGPYEQYF.

This clone came up a few times. In nucleotides, the CDR3 is TGTGCCAGCAGCTACCACAGGGGGGAATCCGGAAACACCATATATTTT. Its translation is CASSYHRGESGNTIYF. This chain links TRBV16 with TRBJ1-3; TRBD1 aligns across 8 bases. Per germline, CDR1 KGHSY and CDR2 FQNENV. Germline trimming cut 5 bases from V and 4 bases from J; bases unmatched to any gene: 10. The CDR3 length is 16 residues.

The chain recombines TRBV29-1 with TRBJ1-1; TRBD1 agrees at 7 bases. V lost 8 bases and J lost 2; bases outside the gene matches: 11. CDR1 is SQVTM and CDR2 is ANQGSEA in the germline V gene. This CDR3 region has 14 residues. The CDR3 loop is CSTGQVGSNTEAFF. As DNA, the CDR3 is TGCAGCACCGGACAGGTCGGGAGTAACACTGAAGCTTTCTTT.

The gene calls are TRBV18 and TRBJ2-7; tentatively, D is TRBD2 (6 bases). This CDR3 is built from 14 residues. The germline gives CDR1 KGHSH, CDR2 LQKENI. Trimming shortened V by 2 bases and J by 2 bases, and 10 bases separated the two germline ends. CDR3 nucleotides: TGTGCCAGCTCACCATTAGCGGCCCCCTACGAGCAGTACTTC. Translated: CASSPLAAPYEQYF.

The rearrangement uses TRBV5-6 and TRBJ2-3, with D perhaps matching TRBD1 or TRBD2 (6 bases each). The length of the CDR3 is 16 residues. CDR1 and CDR2 from the germline V gene are SGHDT and YYEEEE. Trimming removed 3 bases from V and 8 bases from J, with 22 bases in between. CDR3 loop: CASSSLEGDIHRTQYF. CDR3 in DNA: TGTGCCAGCAGCTCGCTGGAGGGGGATATACATCGTACGCAGTATTTT.

The J gene is TRBJ2-3, the V gene TRBV4-2; 9 nucleotides line up with TRBD2. The V gene's germline CDR1 is LGHNA and CDR2 YNFKEQ. V lost 2 bases to trimming and J lost 5 bases; unmatched junction nucleotides: 8. The CDR3 runs to 16 residues. The CDR3, as DNA: TGTGCCAGCAGCCAAATCCAAAGCGGGAGGATAGATACGCAGTATTTT. Encoded protein: CASSQIQSGRIDTQYF.

The chain has TRBV5-1 and TRBJ2-1; D possibly uses TRBD1 or TRBD2 (5 bases each). V lost 4 bases, J lost 4 bases, and 18 bases lay in between. Germline V lookup: CDR1 SGHRS, CDR2 YFSETQ. The CDR3 sequence is 16 residues long. DNA for the CDR3: TGCGCCAGCAGCCCTATGGGGGTAGCGAGGTACAATGAGCAGTTCTTC. Translation: CASSPMGVARYNEQFF.

The chain employs TRBV7-8 and TRBJ1-6; D is unresolved. The V end lost 2 bases, the J end lost 2 bases, and 7 bases lay between the germline ends. CDR1 is SGHVS, CDR2 FQNEAQ, per germline. CDR3 size: 15 residues. Here the CDR3 DNA reads TGTGCCAGCAGCTTACGAAACACCTATAATTCACCCCTCCACTTT. Translating it yields CASSLRNTYNSPLHF.

Only a few counts were recorded for this clone. The chain joins TRBV30 to TRBJ1-3; D gene unclear. This CDR3 spans 13 amino acids. The V end lost 8 bases, the J end lost 8 bases, and 19 bases lay between the germline ends. Germline loops: CDR1 GTSNPN, CDR2 SVGIG (reference sequence). CDR3 region: CAHLRRIEDTIYF. In nucleotides, the CDR3 is TGTGCCCACCTGCGGCGTATCGAAGACACCATATATTTT.

V and J are TRBV20-1 and TRBJ2-5; D is undetermined. CDR1 is DFQATT and CDR2 is SNEGSKA in the germline V gene (reference sequence). This CDR3 has 8 residues. The CDR3 protein is CRASTQYF. The CDR3, as DNA: TGCAGGGCAAGTACCCAGTACTTC.

The table lists this clone with many counts. The rearrangement uses TRBV2 and TRBJ1-4; D ambiguous. Trimming pared 3 bases from V and 4 bases from J, leaving 9 bases between. CDR1 and CDR2 from the germline V gene are SNHLY and FYNNEI. This CDR3 has 14 residues. The CDR3 DNA reads TGTGCCAGCAGTGATACGGGTTTTAATGAAAAACTGTTTTTT. Amino acid sequence: CASSDTGFNEKLFF.

J is TRBJ2-1 and V is TRBV7-6; D is undetermined. CDR1 is SGHVS, CDR2 FNYEAQ, per germline. V was clipped by 1 base and J by 4 bases, with 23 bases between them. The CDR3 extends over 19 amino acids. For the CDR3, the DNA is TGTGCCAGCAGCTTAGTACAATTGCCAGCGAGCGCCATTTACAATGAGCAGTTCTTC. It translates to CASSLVQLPASAIYNEQFF.

This sequence joins TRBV14 and TRBJ2-5, with 12 bases that match TRBD2. Germline-derived CDR1 and CDR2 are SGHDN and FVKESK. With V trimmed by 2 bases and J by 12 bases, 7 bases remained unmatched. The CDR3 is 14 residues long. The CDR3 here is CASSQFLAGGPKYF. DNA for the CDR3: TGTGCCAGCAGCCAATTCCTAGCGGGAGGGCCAAAGTACTTC.

The V gene is TRBV27, the J gene TRBJ1-5, with D tentatively TRBD1 (5 bases). The V and J ends lost 3 bases and 1 base respectively, with 7 bases between them. The CDR3 extends over 14 amino acids. CDR1 is MNHEY and CDR2 is SMNVEV in the germline V gene (reference sequence). DNA for the CDR3: TGTGCCAGCAGTTTCAGGGAGAGCAATCAGCCCCAGCATTTT. Protein: CASSFRESNQPQHF.

The count of this clone is one. The CDR3 sequence is CASSSPGRGETQYF. DNA of the CDR3: TGCGCCAGCAGCTCGCCGGGACGGGGAGAGACCCAGTACTTC. V is TRBV5-1 and J is TRBJ2-5, with D possibly being TRBD1 or TRBD2 (5 bases each). Germline values: CDR1 SGHRS, CDR2 YFSETQ. This CDR3 contains 14 residues. V gave up 3 bases and J gave up 4 bases, with 13 bases separating them.

This chain joins TRBV5-6 and TRBJ2-3; the match to TRBD2 covers 10 bases. CDR3 length equals 16 residues. The germline V gene encodes CDR1 SGHDT and CDR2 YYEEEE. The V and J ends lost 2 bases and 0 bases, in that order; junction bases with no gene match: 3. This chain's CDR3 is CASSLMTSGSTDTQYF. DNA for the CDR3: TGTGCCAGCAGCTTAATGACTAGCGGGAGCACAGATACGCAGTATTTT.

This clone was recorded only once. The V and J genes are TRBV5-5 and TRBJ1-1; TRBD1 aligns across 7 bases. J was trimmed by 8 bases and V by 4 bases; bases with no gene match: 8. The CDR3 contains 13 residues. Per the germline V gene, CDR1 is SGHKS and CDR2 is YYEKEE (reference sequence). CDR3 in amino acids: CASSRVTGAEAFF. The CDR3 nucleotides read TGTGCCAGCAGCCGGGTCACAGGGGCCGAAGCTTTCTTT.

This chain joins TRBV28 and TRBJ2-7; tentatively, D is TRBD1 (5 bases). CDR1 is MDHEN, CDR2 SYDVKM, per germline. CDR3 size: 14 residues. Trimming removed 6 bases at V and 6 bases at J, with 18 bases between. For the CDR3, the DNA is TGTGCCAGCAGCGGTGTGGGGCGACCCAGCGAGCAGTACTTC. It codes for CASSGVGRPSEQYF. Full variable domain (remainder filled in from reference TRBV28 and TRBJ2-7): DVKVTQSSRYLVKRTGEKVFLECVQDMDHENMFWYRQDPGLGLRLIYFSYDVKMKEKGDIPEGYSVSREKKERFSLILESASTNQTSMYLCASSGVGRPSEQYFGPGTRLTVT.

This clone was counted a few times. The genes are TRBV18 and TRBJ2-7; D possibly matches TRBD1 or TRBD2 (6 bases each). The CDR3 runs to 14 residues. In germline, CDR1 is KGHSH, CDR2 LQKENI. Trimming left V 6 bases short and J 5 bases short, with 17 bases between. This CDR3 is CASSNLGGRDEQYF. CDR3 nucleotide sequence: TGTGCCAGCTCTAATCTTGGGGGGCGAGACGAGCAGTACTTC.

CDR3 nucleotides: TGTGCCTGGAGTGGGACAGGGTATAGCAATCAGCCCCAGCATTTT. This codes for CAWSGTGYSNQPQHF. This chain uses TRBV30 with TRBJ1-5; 8 bases are a match to TRBD1. The V gene end was trimmed by 1 base and the J gene end by 0 bases; junction bases not matched to a gene: 2. The CDR3 spans 15 residues. Germline V gene sequence: CDR1 GTSNPN, CDR2 SVGIG (reference sequence).